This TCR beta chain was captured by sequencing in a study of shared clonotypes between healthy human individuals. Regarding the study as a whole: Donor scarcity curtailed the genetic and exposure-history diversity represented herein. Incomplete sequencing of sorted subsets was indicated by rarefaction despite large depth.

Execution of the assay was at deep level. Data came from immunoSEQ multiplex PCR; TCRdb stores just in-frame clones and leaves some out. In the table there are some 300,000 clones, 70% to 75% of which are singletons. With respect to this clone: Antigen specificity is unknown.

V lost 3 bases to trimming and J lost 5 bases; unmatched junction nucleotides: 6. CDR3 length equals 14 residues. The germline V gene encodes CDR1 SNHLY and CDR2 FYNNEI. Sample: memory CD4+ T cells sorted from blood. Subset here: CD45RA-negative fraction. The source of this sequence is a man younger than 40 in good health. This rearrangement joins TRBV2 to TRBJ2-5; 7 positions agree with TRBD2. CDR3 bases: TGTGCCAGCAGTGATGTTTTAGCGGGCGAGACCCAGTACTTC. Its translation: CASSDVLAGETQYF.